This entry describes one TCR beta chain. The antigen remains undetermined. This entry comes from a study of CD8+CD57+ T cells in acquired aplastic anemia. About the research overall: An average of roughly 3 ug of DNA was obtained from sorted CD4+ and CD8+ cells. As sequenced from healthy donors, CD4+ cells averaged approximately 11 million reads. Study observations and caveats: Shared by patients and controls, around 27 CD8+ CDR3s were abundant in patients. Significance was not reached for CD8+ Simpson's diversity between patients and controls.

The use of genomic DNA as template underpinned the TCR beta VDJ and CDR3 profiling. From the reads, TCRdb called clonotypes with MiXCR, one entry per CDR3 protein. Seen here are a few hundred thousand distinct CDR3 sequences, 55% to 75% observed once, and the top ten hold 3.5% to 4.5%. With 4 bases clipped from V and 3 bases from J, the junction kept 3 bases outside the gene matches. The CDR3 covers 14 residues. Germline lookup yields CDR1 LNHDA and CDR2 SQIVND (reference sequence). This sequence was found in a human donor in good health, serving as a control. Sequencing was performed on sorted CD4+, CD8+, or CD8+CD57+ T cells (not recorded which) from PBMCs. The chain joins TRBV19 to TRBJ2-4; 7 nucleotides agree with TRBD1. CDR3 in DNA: TGTGCCAGTAGTAACTGGGACAGCAAAAACATTCAGTACTTC. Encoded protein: CASSNWDSKNIQYF.